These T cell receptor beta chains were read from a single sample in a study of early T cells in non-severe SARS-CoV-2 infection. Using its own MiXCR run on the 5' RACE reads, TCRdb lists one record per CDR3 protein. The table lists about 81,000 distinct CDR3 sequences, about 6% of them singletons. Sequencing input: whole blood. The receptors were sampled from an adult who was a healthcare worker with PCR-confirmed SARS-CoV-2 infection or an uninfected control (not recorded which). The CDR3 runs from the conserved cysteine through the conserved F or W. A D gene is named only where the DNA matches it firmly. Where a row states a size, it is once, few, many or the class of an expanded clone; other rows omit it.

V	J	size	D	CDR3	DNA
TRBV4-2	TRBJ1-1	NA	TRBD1	CASSQDTGGSTEAFF	TGTGCCAGCAGCCAAGATACAGGGGGGAGCACTGAAGCTTTCTTT
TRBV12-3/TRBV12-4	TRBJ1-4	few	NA	CASSPRTVSTNEKLFF	TGTGCCAGCAGTCCACGGACAGTTTCAACTAATGAAAAACTGTTTTTT
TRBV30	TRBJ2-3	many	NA	CAWTGSTDTQYF	TGTGCCTGGACAGGTAGCACAGATACGCAGTATTTT
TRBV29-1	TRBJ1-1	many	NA	CSVEVRSNTEAFF	TGCAGCGTTGAAGTCCGATCGAACACTGAAGCTTTCTTT
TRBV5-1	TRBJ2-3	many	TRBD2	CASSLGPAGGSTDTQYF	TGCGCCAGCAGCTTGGGCCCCGCGGGAGGATCCACAGATACGCAGTATTTT
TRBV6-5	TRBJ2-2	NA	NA	CASTSPAAGTGELFF	TGTGCCAGCACCTCCCCAGCGGCGGGCACCGGGGAGCTGTTTTTT
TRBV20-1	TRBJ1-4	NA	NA	CSAPTPGGFNEKLFF	TGCAGTGCTCCTACTCCCGGGGGATTTAATGAAAAACTGTTTTTT
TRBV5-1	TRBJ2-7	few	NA	CASSRKPNRTYEQYF	TGCGCCAGCAGCCGTAAACCCAACCGCACCTACGAGCAGTACTTC
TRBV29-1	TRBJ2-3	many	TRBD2	CSAIPEAGGTDTQYF	TGCAGCGCGATCCCGGAAGCGGGAGGCACAGATACGCAGTATTTT
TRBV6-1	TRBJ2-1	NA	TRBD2	CASDSSGGAVNEQFF	TGTGCCAGCGACTCCAGCGGGGGGGCCGTCAATGAGCAGTTCTTC
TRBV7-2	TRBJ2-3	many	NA	CASSTRQSLGYF	TGTGCCAGCAGCACCCGACAGAGTTTGGGGTATTTT
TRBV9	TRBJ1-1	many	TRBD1	CASSGGQGMEAFF	TGTGCCAGCAGCGGGGGACAGGGTATGGAAGCTTTCTTT
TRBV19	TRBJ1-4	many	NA	CASSMAGRLNEKLFF	TGTGCCAGTAGTATGGCGGGACGGCTTAATGAAAAACTGTTTTTT
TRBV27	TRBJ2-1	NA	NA	CASSTRDATYNEQFF	TGTGCCAGCAGTACGAGGGACGCCACCTACAATGAGCAGTTCTTC
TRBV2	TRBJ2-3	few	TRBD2	CASSREDGAYTQYF	TGTGCCAGCAGTCGGGAGGACGGCGCGTATACGCAGTATTTT
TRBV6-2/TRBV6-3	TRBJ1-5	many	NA	CASSRLDRVVGQPQHF	TGTGCCAGCAGTCGACTGGACAGAGTGGTGGGTCAGCCCCAGCATTTT
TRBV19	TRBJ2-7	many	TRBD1	CASSTKTGGHEQYF	TGTGCCAGTAGTACTAAGACAGGGGGCCACGAGCAGTACTTC
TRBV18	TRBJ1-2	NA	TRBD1	CASSPAGQAFGSYGYTF	TGTGCCAGCTCACCTGCGGGACAGGCTTTTGGTAGTTATGGCTACACCTTC
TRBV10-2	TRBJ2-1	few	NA	CASSGLSSNEQFF	TGCGCCAGCAGTGGTCTATCCTCAAATGAGCAGTTCTTC
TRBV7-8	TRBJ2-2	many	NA	CASSLVRAGNTGELFF	TGTGCCAGCAGCTTAGTCAGGGCAGGAAACACCGGGGAGCTGTTTTTT
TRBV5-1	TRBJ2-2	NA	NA	CASSSGTVNTGELFF	TGCGCCAGCAGCTCAGGGACGGTGAACACCGGGGAGCTGTTTTTT
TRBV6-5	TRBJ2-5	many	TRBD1	CASSDGQGAETQYF	TGTGCCAGCAGTGACGGACAGGGGGCAGAGACCCAGTACTTC
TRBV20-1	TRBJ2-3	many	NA	CSARDASSSDTQYF	TGCAGTGCTAGAGATGCCTCCAGCTCAGATACGCAGTATTTT
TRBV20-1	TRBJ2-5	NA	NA	CSARAKGRSQETQYF	TGCAGTGCTAGGGCAAAGGGCAGGTCCCAAGAGACCCAGTACTTC
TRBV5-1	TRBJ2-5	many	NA	CASSLEGRPQETQYF	TGCGCCAGCAGCTTGGAGGGGAGGCCGCAAGAGACCCAGTACTTC
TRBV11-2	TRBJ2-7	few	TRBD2	CASSSGTSGSYEQYF	TGTGCCAGCAGCTCGGGGACTAGCGGCTCCTACGAGCAGTACTTC